The 23 T cell receptor beta chains in this list originate from one sample, sequenced in a study of CD8 T cells in Susac syndrome. Reverse transcription of roughly 0.45 to 1 ug RNA was carried out with random hexamers. Each CDR3 protein gets one entry after TCRdb re-called the immunoSEQ multiplex PCR reads with MiXCR. The sample contains 71,000 or so distinct CDR3 sequences, 96% of which appear only once. Material for sequencing was CD4+ T cells from PBMCs. The receptor source for this set is a human donor with multiple sclerosis.

This clonotype was seen once. This chain uses TRBV29-1 with TRBJ1-1; D is perhaps TRBD1 (6 bases). There are 14 residues in the CDR3. V lost 7 bases and J 4 bases, leaving 19 bases between the germline ends. Germline CDR1 and CDR2: SQVTM and ANQGSEA. CDR3 sequence reads: CSATGGGGATEAFF. The CDR3 DNA sequence: TGCAGCGCGACCGGCGGAGGGGGTGCCACTGAAGCTTTCTTT.

The V call is TRBV11-2, the J call TRBJ2-1; maybe TRBD1 (6 bases). The CDR3 consists of 24 residues. The V and J ends lost 1 base and 2 bases respectively, with 36 bases between them. Germline CDR1 SGHAT, CDR2 FQNNGV. The CDR3 DNA follows: TGTGCCAGCAGCTTAGGGTCCAAATCTTTCTCCTCCATACAGGGAAGAGTGGCCTACAATGAGCAGTTCTTC. Translating gives CASSLGSKSFSSIQGRVAYNEQFF.

The chain recombines TRBV7-2 with TRBJ2-5; 12 nucleotides match TRBD2. CDR3 length: 17 residues. Germline values: CDR1 SGHTA, CDR2 FQGNSA. J lost 2 bases, V lost 3 bases, and 7 bases had no gene match. CDR3: CASSFPSSGGGQETQYF. The DNA for the CDR3 is TGTGCCAGCAGCTTTCCCTCTAGCGGGGGGGGGCAAGAGACCCAGTACTTC. Full variable domain (missing parts from reference TRBV7-2 and TRBJ2-5): GAGVSQSPSNKVTEKGKDVELRCDPISGHTALYWYRQSLGQGLEFLIYFQGNSAPDKSGLPSDRFSAERTGGSVSTLTIQRTQQEDSAVYLCASSFPSSGGGQETQYFGPGTRLLVL.

The rearrangement uses TRBV20-1 and TRBJ1-5, with a tentative D call TRBD1 (6 bases). The germline gives CDR1 DFQATT, CDR2 SNEGSKA (reference sequence). The CDR3 is 15 amino acids. V was shortened by 0 bases and J by 4 bases, with 13 bases between the two germline ends. CDR3 DNA: TGCAGTGCTAGAGATCAGGGGTTGGTGAATCAGCCCCAGCATTTT. Residues: CSARDQGLVNQPQHF.

The CDR3 sequence: CSASRVSNQPQHF. Written as DNA, the CDR3 is TGCAGTGCCTCCCGGGTTAGCAATCAGCCCCAGCATTTT. V usage is TRBV20-1 and J usage is TRBJ1-5; D gene ambiguous. CDR3 size: 13 residues. CDR1 is DFQATT and CDR2 is SNEGSKA in the germline V gene (reference sequence). V gave up 6 bases and J gave up 0 bases, with 9 bases separating them.

V usage is TRBV7-2 and J usage is TRBJ2-3, with TRBD2 matching 9 bases. CDR3 length: 15 amino acids. The ends lost 7 bases at V and 2 bases at J; junction bases unmatched: 7. Per germline, CDR1 SGHTA and CDR2 FQGNSA. CDR3 residues: CASNSQRGVTDTQYF. CDR3 DNA: TGTGCCAGCAACTCCCAGCGGGGGGTCACAGATACGCAGTATTTT.

This chain links TRBV20-1 with TRBJ2-7, with 8 bases identical to TRBD1. CDR3 size: 15 residues. Germline assignment: CDR1 DFQATT and CDR2 SNEGSKA (reference sequence). The V and J ends lost 0 bases and 5 bases, in that order; junction bases with no gene match: 9. The chain's CDR3 is CSARDMSGGKNEQYF. CDR3 in DNA: TGCAGTGCTAGAGATATGTCAGGGGGCAAGAACGAGCAGTACTTC.

This clonotype was observed once. The V and J genes are TRBV6-5 and TRBJ2-7; the D gene is possibly TRBD2 (5 bases). The CDR3 loop spans 14 amino acids. The germline V and J ends were trimmed by 7 bases and 2 bases, with 15 bases remaining between them. Germline V lookup: CDR1 MNHEY, CDR2 SVGAGI. The CDR3 sequence is CASTPTKGAYEQYF. The CDR3 DNA follows: TGTGCCAGCACTCCGACTAAGGGTGCCTACGAGCAGTACTTC.

This chain joins TRBV6-1 and TRBJ1-5; D is undetermined. The CDR3 totals 14 residues. The ends were cut back, 4 bases at V and 0 bases at J, with 7 bases in the middle. The V gene's germline CDR1 is MNHNS and CDR2 SASEGT. CDR3 loop: CASSVIISNQPQHF. As DNA, the CDR3 is TGTGCCAGCAGTGTAATCATTAGCAATCAGCCCCAGCATTTT.

This rearrangement joins TRBV29-1 to TRBJ1-2; TRBD1 might be the D (6 bases). The germline V and J ends were trimmed by 7 bases and 8 bases, with 20 bases remaining between them. The CDR3 extends over 13 amino acids. Per the germline V gene, CDR1 is SQVTM and CDR2 is ANQGSEA. The CDR3 DNA reads TGCAGCGCACTAACGGGGGGGCGAGGAGGCTACACCTTC. Translated: CSALTGGRGGYTF.

This clonotype was recorded only once. V and J are TRBV20-1 and TRBJ1-4; weak D call: TRBD1 (5 bases). CDR1 and CDR2 (germline): DFQATT, SNEGSKA (reference sequence). CDR3 length: 14 amino acids. Trimming left V 4 bases short and J 3 bases short, with 12 bases between. CDR3 protein: CSAKVWGANEKLFF. The CDR3 DNA follows: TGCAGTGCTAAAGTGTGGGGGGCTAATGAAAAACTGTTTTTT.

The chain joins TRBV6-6 to TRBJ2-1; D not certain. Germline V gives CDR1 MNHNY, CDR2 SVGAGI (reference sequence). This CDR3 region has 11 residues. Trimming shortened V by 6 bases and J by 9 bases, and 9 bases separated the two germline ends. This chain's CDR3 is CASSYNGEQFF. For the CDR3, the DNA is TGTGCCAGCAGCTATAACGGTGAGCAGTTCTTC.

The rearrangement uses TRBV29-1 and TRBJ1-1; 9 bases align to TRBD1. Germline trimming cut 4 bases from V and 5 bases from J; bases unmatched to any gene: 8. CDR1 and CDR2 from the germline V gene are SQVTM and ANQGSEA. The CDR3 covers 14 residues. This CDR3 is CSVAGTGFLTEAFF. DNA of the CDR3: TGCAGCGTTGCCGGGACAGGGTTTTTAACTGAAGCTTTCTTT.

The chain recombines TRBV5-4 with TRBJ2-5; tentative D call: TRBD1 (5 bases). The CDR3 length is 17 residues. V lost 0 bases, J lost 5 bases, and 20 bases lay in between. The V gene's germline CDR1 is SGHNT and CDR2 YYREEE (reference sequence). The CDR3 is CASSLGVRQGSTETQYF. CDR3 sequence (DNA): TGTGCCAGCAGCTTGGGGGTTCGGCAGGGAAGTACGGAGACCCAGTACTTC.

The chain joins TRBV2 to TRBJ2-5, with no clear D. Germline V lookup: CDR1 SNHLY, CDR2 FYNNEI. The CDR3 is made up of 12 amino acids. Trimming took off 1 base at V and 5 bases at J, with 5 bases between the two ends. The CDR3 reads CASSEVRETQYF. Here the CDR3 DNA reads TGTGCCAGCAGTGAAGTCAGGGAGACCCAGTACTTC.

This chain links TRBV7-9 with TRBJ2-3; perhaps TRBD1 as D (6 bases). Looked up from germline, CDR1 is SEHNR and CDR2 is FQNEAQ (reference sequence). This CDR3 has 14 amino acids. Trimming took off 2 bases at V and 4 bases at J, with 10 bases between the two ends. CDR3 nucleotide sequence: TGTGCCAGCAGCTTAACAGGGCAGGCAGATACGCAGTATTTT. Protein product: CASSLTGQADTQYF.

This chain links TRBV3-1 with TRBJ1-2, with a tentative D call TRBD1 (5 bases). CDR1 and CDR2 from the germline V gene are LGHDT and YNNKEL (reference sequence). The CDR3 has 13 amino acids. With 4 bases removed from V and 10 bases from J, the gap between germline ends came to 16 bases. As DNA, the CDR3 is TGTGCCAGCAGCCTTAGCCAGCAGGGATACTACACCTTC. This encodes CASSLSQQGYYTF.

The CDR3 region is CSVPRPGVRNQPQHF. DNA of the CDR3: TGCAGTGTCCCGAGGCCGGGAGTTCGAAATCAGCCCCAGCATTTT. This chain joins TRBV20-1 and TRBJ1-5; D uncertain. Germline V lookup: CDR1 DFQATT, CDR2 SNEGSKA (reference sequence). Trimming removed 7 bases from V and 4 bases from J, with 20 bases in between. The CDR3 spans 15 residues.

This chain connects TRBV20-1 to TRBJ1-6; unclear D gene. This CDR3 is built from 15 residues. Per germline, CDR1 DFQATT and CDR2 SNEGSKA (reference sequence). The V end lost 5 bases, the J end lost 6 bases, and 17 bases lay between the germline ends. CDR3 nucleotide sequence: TGCAGTGCTCCTTCGGGCTTCGAGGGTAATTCACCCCTCCACTTT. Its translation: CSAPSGFEGNSPLHF.

The V gene is TRBV7-2, the J gene TRBJ2-7; D gene unclear. Trimming stripped 0 bases from V and 0 bases from J, with 6 bases between. The CDR3 runs 14 residues. Germline V CDR1 and CDR2: SGHTA, FQGNSA. CDR3 coding DNA: TGTGCCAGCAGCTTAGCCCGTTTCTCCTACGAGCAGTACTTC. Its protein product is CASSLARFSYEQYF.

The chain combines TRBV24-1 with TRBJ2-3; 13 nucleotides agree with TRBD2. CDR1 is KGHDR, CDR2 SFDVKD, per germline. With 7 bases clipped from V and 5 bases from J, the junction kept 5 bases outside the gene matches. The CDR3 is made up of 15 amino acids. The CDR3 loop is CATRRTSGGKDTQYF. The CDR3 DNA reads TGTGCCACCAGGCGGACTAGCGGGGGAAAAGATACGCAGTATTTT.

The rearrangement joins TRBV7-2 to TRBJ2-3; either TRBD1 or TRBD2 may supply D (5 bases each). Germline CDR1 SGHTA, CDR2 FQGNSA. Trimming took off 1 base at V and 4 bases at J, with 15 bases between the two ends. The CDR3 has 16 amino acids. This chain's CDR3 is CASSLGENRMADTQYF. As DNA, the CDR3 is TGTGCCAGCAGCTTAGGGGAGAACAGGATGGCAGATACGCAGTATTTT.

The rearrangement links TRBV4-1 to TRBJ2-5, with unresolved D. There are 14 residues in the CDR3. Germline V gene sequence: CDR1 MGHRA, CDR2 YSYEKL. V was pared by 0 bases and J by 1 base, with 6 bases between. CDR3 residues: CASSQDGIQETQYF. The CDR3 DNA sequence: TGCGCCAGCAGCCAAGATGGGATCCAAGAGACCCAGTACTTC.